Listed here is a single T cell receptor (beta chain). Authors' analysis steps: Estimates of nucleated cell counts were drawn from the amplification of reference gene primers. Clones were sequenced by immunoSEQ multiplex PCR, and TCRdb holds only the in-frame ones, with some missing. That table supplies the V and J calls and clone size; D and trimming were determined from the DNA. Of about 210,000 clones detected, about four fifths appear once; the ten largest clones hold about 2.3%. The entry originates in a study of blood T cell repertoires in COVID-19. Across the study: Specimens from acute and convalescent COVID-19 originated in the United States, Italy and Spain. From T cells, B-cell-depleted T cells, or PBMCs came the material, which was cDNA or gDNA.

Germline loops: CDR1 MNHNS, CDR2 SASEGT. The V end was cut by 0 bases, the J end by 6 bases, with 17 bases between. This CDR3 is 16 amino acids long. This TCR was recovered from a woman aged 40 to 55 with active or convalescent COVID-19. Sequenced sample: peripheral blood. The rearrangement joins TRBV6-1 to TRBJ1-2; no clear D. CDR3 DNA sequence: TGTGCCAGCAGTGAAGCGCTCAGGCCAGTAAAGAATGGCTACACCTTC. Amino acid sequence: CASSEALRPVKNGYTF.